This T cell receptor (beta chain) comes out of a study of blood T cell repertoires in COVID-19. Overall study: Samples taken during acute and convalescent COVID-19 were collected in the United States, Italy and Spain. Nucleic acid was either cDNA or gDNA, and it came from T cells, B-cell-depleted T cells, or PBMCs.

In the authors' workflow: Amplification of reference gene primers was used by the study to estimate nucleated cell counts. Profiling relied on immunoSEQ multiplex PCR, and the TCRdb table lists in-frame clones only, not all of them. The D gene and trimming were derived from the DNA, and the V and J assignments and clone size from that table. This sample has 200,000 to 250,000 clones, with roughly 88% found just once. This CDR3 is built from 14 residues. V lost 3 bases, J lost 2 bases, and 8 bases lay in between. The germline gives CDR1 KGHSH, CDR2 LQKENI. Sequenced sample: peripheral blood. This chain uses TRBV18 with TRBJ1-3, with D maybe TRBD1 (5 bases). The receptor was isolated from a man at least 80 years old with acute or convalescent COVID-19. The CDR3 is CASSPDSPGNTIYF. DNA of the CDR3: TGTGCCAGCTCACCCGACAGTCCTGGAAACACCATATATTTT.